The next 11 T cell receptor beta chains were all read from a single sample in a study of blood T cell repertoires in COVID-19. Repertoires were generated with immunoSEQ multiplex PCR, while TCRdb's copy carries only in-frame clones and drops some. In the table there are about 64,000 clones, about 88% of which are singletons. Sequences were obtained from PBMCs or T cells enriched from blood (not recorded which). The receptor source for this set is a woman aged 40 to 50 who had recovered from COVID-19.

The chain is built from TRBV14 and TRBJ2-7; maybe TRBD2 (6 bases). This CDR3 has 12 amino acids. Germline lookup yields CDR1 SGHDN and CDR2 FVKESK. V lost 4 bases and J lost 6, with 10 bases in between. The CDR3 loop is CASSLGTLEQYF. DNA of the CDR3: TGTGCCAGCAGCCTAGGGACTCTCGAGCAGTACTTC.

The genes are TRBV3-1 (or the pseudogene TRBV3-2) and TRBJ2-3; D is undetermined. V was pared by 1 base and J by 3 bases, with 14 bases between. Per germline, CDR1 LGHDT and CDR2 YNNKEL (reference sequence). The CDR3 contains 16 residues. CDR3 sequence (DNA): TGTGCCAGCAGCCAAGGGCGACTCACCGCAACAGATACGCAGTATTTT. It encodes CASSQGRLTATDTQYF.

This clone was detected a few times. V gene TRBV18 combines with J gene TRBJ1-5; D perhaps matches TRBD1 (6 bases). V was pared by 5 bases and J by 5 bases, with 16 bases between. Per germline, CDR1 KGHSH and CDR2 LQKENI. CDR3 length equals 15 residues. CDR3 DNA sequence: TGTGCCAGCTCAAACGTTCGGGGGGCCGATCAGCCCCAGCATTTT. Its protein is CASSNVRGADQPQHF. The complete variable domain, with remaining parts taken from reference TRBV18 and TRBJ1-5, reads NAGVMQNPRHLVRRRGQEARLRCSPMKGHSHVYWYRQLPEEGLKFMVYLQKENIIDESGMPKERFSAEFPKEGPSILRIQQVVRGDSAAYFCASSNVRGADQPQHFGDGTRLSIL.

This chain uses TRBV5-6 with TRBJ1-2; 8 bases match TRBD1. Germline V gene lookup returns CDR1 SGHDT and CDR2 YYEEEE. The CDR3 is 17 amino acids. V dropped 4 bases and J dropped 4; count of bases not matched to a gene: 15. CDR3 sequence reads: CASSNTLDREIGYGYTF. The CDR3 nucleotides are TGTGCCAGCAGCAATACCTTGGACAGGGAAATTGGCTATGGCTACACCTTC. The whole variable domain, remainder taken from reference TRBV5-6 and TRBJ1-2, is DAGVTQSPTHLIKTRGQQVTLRCSPKSGHDTVSWYQQALGQGPQFIFQYYEEEERQRGNFPDRFSGHQFPNYSSELNVNALLLGDSALYLCASSNTLDREIGYGYTFGSGTRLTVV.

CDR3 protein: CASSQPGQGVYGYTF. CDR3 nucleotides: TGCGCCAGCAGCCAACCGGGACAGGGCGTCTATGGCTACACCTTC. V usage is TRBV4-1 and J usage is TRBJ1-2, with 9 bases identical to TRBD1. The CDR3 length is 15 residues. J was trimmed by 4 bases and V by 2 bases; bases with no gene match: 5. The germline V gene encodes CDR1 MGHRA and CDR2 YSYEKL.

The chain has TRBV5-1 and TRBJ2-1; TRBD2 agrees at 8 bases. Losses at the gene ends were 3 bases for V and 3 bases for J; bases not matched to a gene: 5. This CDR3 spans 15 amino acids. Germline loops: CDR1 SGHRS, CDR2 YFSETQ. This chain's CDR3 is CASSSGLDFYNEQFF. CDR3 DNA: TGCGCCAGCAGCTCGGGACTAGATTTCTACAATGAGCAGTTCTTC.

The rearrangement links TRBV19 to TRBJ1-5; TRBD1 matches 12 bases. The CDR3 loop spans 14 amino acids. Germline lookup yields CDR1 LNHDA and CDR2 SQIVND (reference sequence). The V segment lost 6 bases and the J segment 6 bases; nucleotides outside the gene matches: 3. The CDR3 region is CASRGQGAGQPQHF. The CDR3 region has the DNA TGTGCCAGTAGGGGACAGGGGGCCGGTCAGCCCCAGCATTTT. Supplemented by reference TRBV19 and TRBJ1-5, the full variable domain reads DGGITQSPKYLFRKEGQNVTLSCEQNLNHDAMYWYRQDPGQGLRLIYYSQIVNDFQKGDIAEGYSVSREKKESFPLTVTSAQKNPTAFYLCASRGQGAGQPQHFGDGTRLSIL.

The chain is built from TRBV7-9 and TRBJ2-2; TRBD1 matches at 7 bases. Germline V gene sequence: CDR1 SEHNR, CDR2 FQNEAQ (reference sequence). The CDR3 loop spans 16 amino acids. V was pared by 5 bases and J by 5 bases, with 11 bases of the junction left unmatched. CDR3 residues: CASSPGRGRDTGELFF. CDR3 sequence (DNA): TGTGCCAGCAGCCCAGGAAGGGGGCGCGATACCGGGGAGCTGTTTTTT.

The chain links TRBV10-3 to TRBJ1-2; maybe TRBD1 (5 bases). Trimming cost V 5 bases and J 5 bases, with 21 bases left between them. In germline, CDR1 is ENHRY, CDR2 SYGVKD. CDR3 length equals 16 residues. As DNA, the CDR3 is TGTGCCATCAGTAATGACCCGACGACAGAGAATTATGGCTACACCTTC. It is translated as CAISNDPTTENYGYTF.

This chain uses TRBV11-1 with TRBJ2-5; 10 bases map to TRBD2. With 5 bases clipped from V and 2 bases from J, the junction kept 5 bases outside the gene matches. There are 15 residues in the CDR3. Looked up from germline, CDR1 is SGHAT and CDR2 is FQDESV (reference sequence). CDR3 sequence: CASSKSGGEQETQYF. The CDR3 nucleotides are TGTGCCAGCAGCAAAAGCGGGGGGGAACAAGAGACCCAGTACTTC.

The V and J genes are TRBV29-1 and TRBJ2-4, with D perhaps matching TRBD2 (6 bases). Germline V CDR1 and CDR2: SQVTM, ANQGSEA. V lost 1 base to trimming and J lost 8 bases, with 9 bases between them. CDR3 size: 12 residues. The CDR3 coding sequence is TGCAGCGTTGAAGGGGGCGGGGACATTCAGTACTTC. It codes for CSVEGGGDIQYF.